These 19 T cell receptor beta chains came from one sample sequenced in a study of blood T cells in healthy people across ages. A sample-barcoded 5' primer and a J-beta primer mix were used in a second PCR of about 6 to 12 cycles. TCRdb used MiXCR to reprocess the 5' RACE reads, holding one entry per CDR3 protein. The data hold under 1,000,000 distinct CDR3 sequences, with 46% observed a single time. The sequencing input was blood. These TCRs come from a man older than 75 in good health.

The chain combines TRBV2 with TRBJ1-6, with D unclear. CDR1 SNHLY and CDR2 FYNNEI come from the germline V gene. The germline V and J ends were trimmed by 7 bases and 0 bases, with 10 bases remaining between them. This CDR3 has 15 amino acids. The CDR3 DNA sequence: TGTGCCAGCAAGGAAACGAGCTCCTATAATTCACCCCTCCACTTT. This codes for CASKETSSYNSPLHF.

The chain employs TRBV28 and TRBJ2-7; weak D call: TRBD1 (6 bases). In germline, CDR1 is MDHEN, CDR2 SYDVKM. The CDR3 consists of 17 residues. The V end lost 6 bases, the J end lost 1 base, and 22 bases lay between the germline ends. The CDR3 is CASSPPSRQARSYEQYF. CDR3 nucleotide sequence: TGTGCCAGCAGCCCCCCGAGCCGACAGGCTCGATCCTACGAGCAGTACTTC.

This rearrangement joins TRBV7-3 to TRBJ2-6; the D is unclear. The V end was cut by 5 bases, the J end by 3 bases, with 8 bases between. The CDR3 extends over 14 amino acids. Germline V gene data show CDR1 as SGHTA and CDR2 as FQGTGA. DNA for the CDR3: TGTGCCAGCAGCACTGGGAATGGGGCCAACGTCCTGACTTTC. Amino acid sequence: CASSTGNGANVLTF.

The V and J genes are TRBV20-1 and TRBJ2-5; TRBD2 might be the D (6 bases). The V end was cut by 4 bases, the J end by 3 bases, with 9 bases between. This CDR3 spans 12 amino acids. The germline gives CDR1 DFQATT, CDR2 SNEGSKA (reference sequence). DNA for the CDR3: TGCAGTGCTATTCCGGGGGAAGAGACCCAGTACTTC. Translating gives CSAIPGEETQYF.

In this sample, this clonotype turned up a few times. V gene TRBV4-1 combines with J gene TRBJ2-7; perhaps D is TRBD1 or TRBD2 (5 bases each). V lost 6 bases and J 2 bases, leaving 17 bases between the germline ends. Germline-derived CDR1 and CDR2 are MGHRA and YSYEKL. The CDR3 extends over 15 amino acids. Here the CDR3 reads CASRIQAAEAYEQYF. CDR3 coding DNA: TGCGCCAGCAGGATACAGGCGGCGGAGGCCTACGAGCAGTACTTC.

On this clonotype: This CDR3 fails to terminate in the conserved phenylalanine or tryptophan, so it likely reflects a read error. The chain employs TRBV27 and TRBJ2-3, with D perhaps matching TRBD2 (5 bases). The CDR3 spans 12 residues. Germline V lookup: CDR1 MNHEY, CDR2 SMNVEV (reference sequence). The CDR3 nucleotides read TGTGCCAGCAGTTTTCTAGCAGACACGCAGTATTAT. Amino acids: CASSFLADTQYY.

The chain carries TRBV6-1 and TRBJ2-7; 7 nucleotides align to TRBD1. CDR1 and CDR2 (germline): MNHNS, SASEGT. V lost 6 bases, J lost 3 bases, and 11 bases stayed unmatched. The CDR3 has 15 amino acids. As DNA, the CDR3 is TGTGCCAGCAGACCACTTGACAGGGAAGACTACGAGCAGTACTTC. It yields the protein CASRPLDREDYEQYF.

V is TRBV19 and J is TRBJ2-1; TRBD1 matches 8 bases. The CDR3 sequence is 15 residues long. V lost 5 bases, J lost 6 bases, and 9 bases stayed unmatched. Germline CDR1 is LNHDA and CDR2 is SQIVND (reference sequence). CDR3 amino acids: CASSRQGAVGNEQFF. The CDR3 region has the DNA TGTGCCAGTAGTCGCCAGGGGGCTGTGGGCAATGAGCAGTTCTTC. Full variable domain (missing parts from reference TRBV19 and TRBJ2-1): DGGITQSPKYLFRKEGQNVTLSCEQNLNHDAMYWYRQDPGQGLRLIYYSQIVNDFQKGDIAEGYSVSREKKESFPLTVTSAQKNPTAFYLCASSRQGAVGNEQFFGPGTRLTVL.

This clonotype was recorded many times. The V call is TRBV9, the J call TRBJ2-1, with TRBD2 as a possible D gene (5 bases). Germline-derived CDR1 and CDR2 are SGDLS and YYNGEE. The CDR3 loop spans 15 amino acids. The V end was cut by 0 bases, the J end by 4 bases, with 11 bases between. This CDR3 is CASSVGSLDYNEQFF. The CDR3 DNA reads TGTGCCAGCAGCGTAGGATCACTAGATTACAATGAGCAGTTCTTC.

At least ten counts were recorded for this clonotype. The rearrangement joins TRBV7-9 to TRBJ2-7; 7 nucleotides match TRBD2. CDR3 length equals 14 residues. Germline lookup yields CDR1 SEHNR and CDR2 FQNEAQ (reference sequence). V trimming: 1 base; J trimming: 2 bases; junction bases outside the gene matches: 2. This CDR3 is CASSLVGGPYEQYF. The CDR3 coding sequence is TGTGCCAGCAGCTTAGTGGGAGGGCCCTACGAGCAGTACTTC.

CDR3: CASSSHVGGGYNEQFF. CDR3 coding DNA: TGTGCCAGCAGCTCACACGTCGGTGGGGGCTACAATGAGCAGTTCTTC. The J gene is TRBJ2-1, the V gene TRBV5-8; D may be TRBD1 or TRBD2 (5 bases each). In germline, CDR1 is SGHTS, CDR2 YDEGEE. V shed 3 bases and J shed 3 bases, with 16 bases lying between them. The CDR3 has 16 residues.

Remarks on this clonotype: One end of the junction fails to match germline, which may point to a read error. V usage is TRBV12-3 or TRBV12-4 and J usage is TRBJ2-1; TRBD2 aligns across 15 bases. The end of the DNA fits TRBJ2-7 better, so the J call may be wrong. The CDR3 consists of 18 residues. CDR3 sequence (DNA): TGTGCCAGTAGTTTTCAGGGACTAGCGGGAGGATTTGACGATGAGCAGTACTTC. This codes for CASSFQGLAGGFDDEQYF.

This clonotype was seen a handful of times. The J gene is TRBJ2-3, the V gene TRBV5-5; D is perhaps TRBD1 (5 bases). This CDR3 is built from 14 residues. The ends were cut back, 3 bases at V and 10 bases at J, with 18 bases in the middle. Germline values: CDR1 SGHKS, CDR2 YYEKEE (reference sequence). The CDR3: CASSSTVQGSSQYF. The CDR3 bases are TGTGCCAGCAGCTCAACGGTCCAGGGCTCATCGCAGTATTTT.

The genes are TRBV5-5 and TRBJ2-3, with 13 bases lining up with TRBD2. This CDR3 has 16 residues. CDR1 is SGHKS, CDR2 YYEKEE, per germline (reference sequence). Trimming at V came to 4 bases and at J to 3 bases, leaving 5 bases not matched to a gene. The CDR3 DNA reads as TGTGCCAGCAGCCAAGGACTAGCGGGAGAGACAGATACGCAGTATTTT. Its protein is CASSQGLAGETDTQYF.

On this clonotype: One base away lies a much larger clone, so this may be a sequencing read error. The chain employs TRBV29-1 and TRBJ2-3; 8 bases match TRBD2. This CDR3 comprises 14 residues. The V gene's germline CDR1 is SQVTM and CDR2 ANQGSEA. The CDR3 coding sequence is TGCAACGTTGAGAGGAGCGGGAGAGGAGATACGCAGTATTTT. Its translation is CNVERSGRGDTQYF.

This clonotype was recorded once. V gene TRBV30 combines with J gene TRBJ2-1; the D gene is possibly TRBD1 (5 bases). V was pared by 5 bases and J by 3 bases, with 5 bases between. This CDR3 is 11 amino acids long. Germline V CDR1 and CDR2: GTSNPN, SVGIG (reference sequence). CDR3 amino acids: CAWDSYNEQFF. In nucleotides, the CDR3 is TGTGCCTGGGACAGCTACAATGAGCAGTTCTTC.

The CDR3, as DNA: TGCGCCAGCAGCGGAGCCGGGACATACACGGAGACCCAGTACTTC. Encoded protein: CASSGAGTYTETQYF. The gene calls are TRBV5-1 and TRBJ2-5, with D possibly TRBD1 on 6 matching bases. V was clipped by 4 bases and J by 5 bases, with 18 bases between them. The CDR3 covers 15 residues. The germline gives CDR1 SGHRS, CDR2 YFSETQ.

The count of this clonotype is one. A clone one base away is much larger, so this may be a read error. The V gene is TRBV5-1, the J gene TRBJ2-5; D may match TRBD1 or TRBD2 (5 bases each). Trimming shortened V by 0 bases and J by 11 bases, and 20 bases separated the two germline ends. Germline loops: CDR1 SGHRS, CDR2 YFSETQ. This CDR3 has 15 residues. The CDR3 sequence is CASSLVRDPGYEQYF. DNA of the CDR3: TGCGCCAGCAGCTTGGTTCGGGACCCGGGGTATGAGCAGTACTTC.

V usage is TRBV2 and J usage is TRBJ2-1; TRBD2 might be the D (5 bases). Per the germline V gene, CDR1 is SNHLY and CDR2 is FYNNEI. Trimming stripped 5 bases from V and 5 bases from J, with 13 bases between. CDR3 length: 14 residues. DNA for the CDR3: TGTGCCAGCAGTAAGACTATAGGAAACAATGAGCAGTTCTTC. Protein sequence: CASSKTIGNNEQFF.